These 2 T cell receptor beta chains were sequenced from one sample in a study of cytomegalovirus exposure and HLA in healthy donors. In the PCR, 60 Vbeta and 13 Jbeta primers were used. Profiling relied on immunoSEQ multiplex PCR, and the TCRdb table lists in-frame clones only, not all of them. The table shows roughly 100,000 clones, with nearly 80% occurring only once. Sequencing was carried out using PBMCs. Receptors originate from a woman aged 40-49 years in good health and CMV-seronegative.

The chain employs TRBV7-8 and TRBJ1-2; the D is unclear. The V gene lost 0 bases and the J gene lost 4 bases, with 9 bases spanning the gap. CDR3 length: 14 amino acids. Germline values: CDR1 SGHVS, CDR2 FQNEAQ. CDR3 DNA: TGTGCCAGCAGCTTAGCTGCGGTTTCCTATGGCTACACCTTC. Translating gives CASSLAAVSYGYTF.

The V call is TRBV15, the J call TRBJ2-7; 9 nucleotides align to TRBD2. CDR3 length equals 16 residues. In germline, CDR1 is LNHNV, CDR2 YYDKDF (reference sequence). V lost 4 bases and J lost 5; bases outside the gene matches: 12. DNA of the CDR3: TGTGCCACCAGCACAGGGGCACTAGCGGGTGCCCACGAGCAGTACTTC. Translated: CATSTGALAGAHEQYF.